These 2 T cell receptor beta chains share one sample of origin, sequenced in a study of CD8+ T cells in alopecia areata (dated by TCRdb to the late 2010s). In light of the paper, this sample's time point label describes: roughly 26 weeks on oral tofacitinib. According to the study, the label for this sample's treatment or condition signals: oral pan-JAK inhibitor, 5-10 mg twice daily. The method was the immunoSEQ multiplex PCR assay. For TCR sequencing, RNA was extracted from every sample and reverse transcribed into cDNA to serve as template. As stored in TCRdb, this immuneACCESS dataset retains in-frame rearrangements with V and J assigned. A fraction of the clones does not appear; measured against another copy, unresolved V genes explain less than half of the discrepancy, and the remainder lacks a known reason. For this sample the table gives roughly 120,000 clones, of which approximately 54% were detected only once. Of the sample, more than 10% is held by the ten largest clones.

The sample consisted of CD8+ T cells sorted from blood, taken at week 24, from a patient treated with tofacitinib. The receptors were sampled from a human donor with alopecia areata.

This clone came up a few times. This chain links TRBV6-6 with TRBJ2-7, with a possible D match to TRBD1 (5 bases). This CDR3 has 13 residues. Trimming cost V 6 bases and J 2 bases, with 11 bases left between them. CDR1 and CDR2 from the germline V gene are MNHNY and SVGAGI (reference sequence). In nucleotides, the CDR3 is TGTGCCAGCAGCCCCGACAGACCCTACGAGCAGTACTTC. It specifies CASSPDRPYEQYF.

V usage is TRBV5-6 and J usage is TRBJ1-5; tentatively, D is TRBD1 (6 bases). This CDR3 is 14 amino acids long. The V end lost 2 bases, the J end lost 5 bases, and 11 bases lay between the germline ends. The germline CDR1 and CDR2 sequences are SGHDT and YYEEEE. The CDR3 sequence is CASSLGQYDQPQHF. CDR3 in DNA: TGTGCCAGCAGCTTAGGACAGTACGATCAGCCCCAGCATTTT.